These 31 T cell receptor beta chains were all obtained from the same sample, sequenced in a study of blood T cell repertoires in COVID-19. Assay used: immunoSEQ multiplex PCR; TCRdb lists only in-frame clones, some missing. The sample records roughly 32,000 clones, 85% to 95% being singletons. Source material: peripheral blood. The receptors were sampled from a male donor with active COVID-19.

The chain carries TRBV5-4 and TRBJ1-4; tentatively, D is TRBD1 (5 bases). V was cut by 4 bases and J by 8 bases, with 15 bases left in between. CDR3 length: 14 residues. From germline, CDR1 is SGHNT and CDR2 YYREEE (reference sequence). This CDR3 is CASSPGGAGEKLFF. CDR3 DNA: TGTGCCAGCAGCCCGGGAGGGGCTGGGGAAAAACTGTTTTTT. The entire variable domain, with the rest obtained from reference TRBV5-4 and TRBJ1-4, is as follows: ETGVTQSPTHLIKTRGQQVTLRCSSQSGHNTVSWYQQALGQGPQFIFQYYREEENGRGNFPPRFSGLQFPNYSSELNVNALELDDSALYLCASSPGGAGEKLFFGSGTQLSVL.

This sequence joins TRBV5-6 and TRBJ1-2, with unresolved D. Between the trimmed V and J ends, which lost 1 base and 0 bases, there was a span of 13 bases. Per germline, CDR1 SGHDT and CDR2 YYEEEE. The CDR3 covers 16 residues. Here the CDR3 DNA reads TGTGCCAGCAGCTTGTTGGACTACAACACTAACTATGGCTACACCTTC. Its translation is CASSLLDYNTNYGYTF.

This chain connects TRBV7-8 to TRBJ1-5, with D uncertain. The CDR3 is made up of 15 amino acids. The germline gives CDR1 SGHVS, CDR2 FQNEAQ. Trimming stripped 4 bases from V and 7 bases from J, with 17 bases between. The CDR3 DNA reads as TGTGCCAGCAGCTCGCGAGGCAGAGGGCGGCAGCCCCAGCATTTT. Amino acids: CASSSRGRGRQPQHF.

The chain links TRBV6-5 to TRBJ2-3, with D perhaps matching TRBD1 (6 bases). This CDR3 contains 14 residues. Trimming left V 4 bases short and J 6 bases short, with 14 bases between. Per germline, CDR1 MNHEY and CDR2 SVGAGI. The CDR3 DNA sequence: TGTGCCAGCAGTTCCGAGGACAGCTACGATACGCAGTATTTT. It yields the protein CASSSEDSYDTQYF.

The rearrangement links TRBV18 to TRBJ1-1; TRBD1 agrees at 7 bases. V lost 1 base, J lost 1 base, and 3 bases stayed unmatched. Germline V CDR1 and CDR2: KGHSH, LQKENI. This CDR3 has 15 residues. The chain's CDR3 is CASSPRQGENTEAFF. The DNA of the CDR3 is TGTGCCAGCTCACCACGACAGGGAGAGAACACTGAAGCTTTCTTT.

The chain employs TRBV7-9 and TRBJ1-4; a weak D match, TRBD1 (5 bases). Germline CDR1 reads SEHNR; CDR2 reads FQNEAQ (reference sequence). This CDR3 region has 14 residues. V gave up 3 bases and J gave up 8 bases, with 13 bases separating them. CDR3 residues: CASSLGGFVEKLFF. The CDR3 region has the DNA TGTGCCAGCAGCTTGGGGGGGTTCGTGGAAAAACTGTTTTTT.

This rearrangement joins TRBV5-1 to TRBJ2-7; D perhaps matches TRBD1 (6 bases). V dropped 3 bases and J dropped 7 bases, with 20 bases sitting between them. The CDR3 sequence is 15 residues long. CDR1 and CDR2 from the germline V gene are SGHRS and YFSETQ. This chain's CDR3 is CASSWAVGASREQYF. In DNA, the CDR3 is TGCGCCAGCAGCTGGGCGGTGGGGGCCTCCAGAGAGCAGTACTTC.

The chain links TRBV4-3 to TRBJ2-1; D might be TRBD2 (5 bases). Germline loops: CDR1 LGHNA, CDR2 YSLEER. The CDR3 is 17 residues long. Trimming took 5 bases from V and 2 from J, leaving 19 bases between them. This CDR3 reads CASSKREIRDPYNEQFF. In DNA, the CDR3 is TGCGCCAGCAGCAAACGGGAAATCAGAGACCCCTACAATGAGCAGTTCTTC.

In regard to this clone: Within the sample, other DNA sequences also encode this same CDR3. The chain has TRBV5-1 and TRBJ2-3; D is uncertain. The CDR3 covers 14 residues. The V and J ends lost 0 bases and 0 bases respectively, with 5 bases between them. Per germline, CDR1 SGHRS and CDR2 YFSETQ. The CDR3 protein is CASSLGTSTDTQYF. DNA of the CDR3: TGCGCCAGCAGCTTGGGTACTAGCACAGATACGCAGTATTTT.

The gene calls are TRBV19 and TRBJ1-1, with TRBD1 matching over 8 bases. Germline CDR1 and CDR2: LNHDA and SQIVND (reference sequence). The CDR3 is 16 residues long. V was pared by 5 bases and J by 5 bases, with 13 bases of the junction left unmatched. The CDR3 bases are TGTGCCAGTAGTGCCAGGGGGCAGCAGAAGGGTACTGAAGCTTTCTTT. Its translation: CASSARGQQKGTEAFF.

The chain is built from TRBV6-5 and TRBJ1-6, with 8 bases lining up with TRBD1. Trimming cost V 2 bases and J 7 bases; bases outside gene matches: 7. The CDR3 totals 16 residues. Germline assignment: CDR1 MNHEY and CDR2 SVGAGI. The CDR3 coding sequence is TGTGCCAGCAGTTACGGGTGGCAGGGGGCCAATTCACCCCTCCACTTT. It translates to CASSYGWQGANSPLHF.

The table lists this clone with a count of one. The chain links TRBV20-1 to TRBJ2-7, with 8 bases fitting TRBD1. CDR3 length: 15 amino acids. The trim removed 3 bases at V and 0 bases at J, leaving 7 bases unmatched. Germline CDR1 is DFQATT and CDR2 is SNEGSKA (reference sequence). This CDR3 reads CSASLRTGSSYEQYF. The CDR3 DNA reads as TGCAGTGCTAGTCTCAGGACAGGGAGCTCCTACGAGCAGTACTTC.

The chain employs TRBV6-4 and TRBJ1-5, with TRBD1 identical over 11 bases. This CDR3 has 16 amino acids. Trimming removed 8 bases from V and 2 bases from J; junction bases left unmatched: 8. Germline CDR1 reads MRHNA; CDR2 reads SNTAGT. CDR3 amino acids: CASARDRGDGNQPQHF. Here the CDR3 DNA reads TGTGCCAGCGCCCGGGACAGGGGGGACGGCAATCAGCCCCAGCATTTT.

CDR3 DNA sequence: TGTGCCAGCAGCTTAGCGTGGCGGGCAGACTCCTCTGGGGCCAACGTCCTGACTTTC. This sequence encodes CASSLAWRADSSGANVLTF. This chain links TRBV7-8 with TRBJ2-6; D might be TRBD2 (5 bases). The V end lost 0 bases, the J end lost 0 bases, and 15 bases lay between the germline ends. This CDR3 is 19 amino acids long. The germline V gene has CDR1 SGHVS and CDR2 FQNEAQ.

The chain has TRBV4-2 and TRBJ2-3, with 7 positions matching TRBD1. Per the germline V gene, CDR1 is LGHNA and CDR2 is YNFKEQ. The CDR3 has 14 amino acids. Trimming removed 7 bases from V and 0 bases from J; junction bases left unmatched: 4. The CDR3 spells CASTPRGSTDTQYF. The CDR3 coding sequence is TGTGCCAGCACCCCCAGGGGGAGCACAGATACGCAGTATTTT.

This clone was recorded a few times. The V and J genes are TRBV7-2 and TRBJ1-5; TRBD1 agrees at 8 bases. V lost 5 bases to trimming and J lost 11 bases; unmatched junction nucleotides: 11. Germline V CDR1 and CDR2: SGHTA, FQGNSA. The CDR3 extends over 14 amino acids. The CDR3 loop is CASSPAGQGWAQHF. CDR3 nucleotide sequence: TGTGCCAGCAGCCCAGCTGGACAGGGTTGGGCCCAGCATTTT.

J is TRBJ1-2 and V is TRBV9; D possibly corresponds to TRBD1 (6 bases). Germline-derived CDR1 and CDR2 are SGDLS and YYNGEE. V was shortened by 2 bases and J by 4 bases, with 12 bases between the two germline ends. The CDR3 consists of 14 residues. The CDR3 bases are TGTGCCAGCAGCGTCGCCAGGGGTGGCTATGGCTACACCTTC. Its protein product is CASSVARGGYGYTF.

This chain connects TRBV29-1 to TRBJ2-1, with a possible D match to TRBD1 (6 bases). Germline V gene data show CDR1 as SQVTM and CDR2 as ANQGSEA. This CDR3 has 13 amino acids. CDR3 bases: TGCAGAGCCGGACAGTACTCCTACAATGAGCAGTTCTTC. This sequence encodes CRAGQYSYNEQFF.

V is TRBV7-9 and J is TRBJ1-5; tentative D call: TRBD1 (5 bases). Germline assignment: CDR1 SEHNR and CDR2 FQNEAQ (reference sequence). The CDR3 has 15 residues. Trimming removed 4 bases from V and 3 bases from J, with 13 bases in between. The CDR3 DNA follows: TGTGCCAGCAGCTCTATGACAGTGATCAATCAGCCCCAGCATTTT. As protein: CASSSMTVINQPQHF. Full variable domain (remainder filled in from reference TRBV7-9 and TRBJ1-5): DTGVSQNPRHKITKRGQNVTFRCDPISEHNRLYWYRQTLGQGPEFLTYFQNEAQLEKSRLLSDRFSAERPKGSFSTLEIQRTEQGDSAMYLCASSSMTVINQPQHFGDGTRLSIL.

This chain links TRBV7-9 with TRBJ2-1; weak D call: TRBD1 (6 bases). The CDR3 is 13 amino acids. Germline V CDR1 and CDR2: SEHNR, FQNEAQ (reference sequence). Trimming shortened V by 11 bases and J by 6 bases, and 17 bases separated the two germline ends. The CDR3 here is CAGGRLTVNEQFF. The CDR3, as DNA: TGTGCCGGGGGCCGACTGACAGTCAATGAGCAGTTCTTC.

The genes are TRBV5-4 and TRBJ2-5; 8 bases align to TRBD1. Germline values: CDR1 SGHNT, CDR2 YYREEE (reference sequence). The ends lost 3 bases at V and 5 bases at J; junction bases unmatched: 6. CDR3 length: 14 amino acids. The CDR3 reads CASSWDRPSETQYF. CDR3 in DNA: TGTGCCAGCAGCTGGGACAGGCCCTCGGAGACCCAGTACTTC.

The chain recombines TRBV11-2 with TRBJ2-7; D perhaps matches TRBD2 (5 bases). CDR3 length: 12 amino acids. V gave up 1 base and J gave up 12 bases, with 13 bases separating them. The V gene's germline CDR1 is SGHAT and CDR2 FQNNGV. As DNA, the CDR3 is TGTGCCAGCAGCTTAGGAACTTCGGGGAGGTACTTC. Residues: CASSLGTSGRYF.

The V gene is TRBV19, the J gene TRBJ2-7, with 7 positions matching TRBD1. The trim removed 7 bases at V and 2 bases at J, leaving 2 bases unmatched. The germline V gene encodes CDR1 LNHDA and CDR2 SQIVND (reference sequence). The CDR3 covers 12 residues. This CDR3 reads CASMDRTYEQYF. The CDR3 nucleotides read TGTGCCAGTATGGACAGGACCTACGAGCAGTACTTC.

V is TRBV29-1 and J is TRBJ1-1, with D maybe TRBD1 (6 bases). Germline-derived CDR1 and CDR2 are SQVTM and ANQGSEA. The V end was cut by 4 bases, the J end by 4 bases, with 13 bases between. The CDR3 is 13 amino acids. The CDR3 DNA is TGCAGCGTTGGTAGGACAGCCGGCACTGAAGCTTTCTTT. Amino acids: CSVGRTAGTEAFF.

The rearrangement uses TRBV3-1 (or the pseudogene TRBV3-2) and TRBJ2-6; D not certain. Germline V gene sequence: CDR1 LGHDT, CDR2 YNNKEL (reference sequence). Between the trimmed V and J ends, which lost 0 bases and 4 bases, there was a span of 7 bases. CDR3 length equals 15 residues. The CDR3 spells CASSQEWRGANVLTF. The CDR3 nucleotides read TGTGCCAGCAGCCAAGAGTGGCGGGGGGCCAACGTCCTGACTTTC.

This clone has a single count. The rearrangement joins TRBV19 to TRBJ1-2, with 8 bases that match TRBD1. The germline CDR1 and CDR2 sequences are LNHDA and SQIVND (reference sequence). V was clipped by 0 bases and J by 7 bases; unmatched bases: 7. The CDR3 contains 15 residues. CDR3 loop: CASSIDPTGGSGYTF. In DNA form, the CDR3 reads TGTGCCAGTAGTATAGATCCCACAGGGGGATCTGGCTACACCTTC.

This clone was recorded only once. The chain links TRBV7-2 to TRBJ1-2; a weak D match, TRBD1 (5 bases). The germline CDR1 and CDR2 sequences are SGHTA and FQGNSA. Trimming cost V 1 base and J 4 bases, with 16 bases left between them. The CDR3 loop spans 16 amino acids. The chain's CDR3 is CASSLGAGTGTYGYTF. The CDR3 DNA sequence: TGTGCCAGCAGCTTAGGAGCCGGGACTGGTACCTATGGCTACACCTTC.

J is TRBJ1-2 and V is TRBV5-4, with TRBD1 matching 8 bases. The germline CDR1 and CDR2 sequences are SGHNT and YYREEE (reference sequence). The V gene end was trimmed by 3 bases and the J gene end by 7 bases; junction bases not matched to a gene: 11. The CDR3 is 15 residues long. The CDR3 loop reads CASSSDPGTGGGYTF. The CDR3 DNA is TGTGCCAGCAGCTCCGATCCCGGGACAGGTGGTGGCTACACCTTC.

The gene calls are TRBV9 and TRBJ1-2; 8 nucleotides agree with TRBD1. Germline CDR1 SGDLS, CDR2 YYNGEE. The V gene end was trimmed by 4 bases and the J gene end by 2 bases; junction bases not matched to a gene: 7. The CDR3 length is 15 residues. The chain's CDR3 is CASSPRQGINYGYTF. The CDR3 DNA reads as TGTGCCAGCAGCCCGCGACAGGGGATAAACTATGGCTACACCTTC.

This chain uses TRBV4-1 with TRBJ1-5, with 7 bases aligning to TRBD1. The CDR3 sequence is 18 residues long. Germline V gives CDR1 MGHRA, CDR2 YSYEKL. Trimming cost V 1 base and J 3 bases; bases outside gene matches: 12. Here the CDR3 reads CASSQVLYWDRDNQPQHF. The CDR3, as DNA: TGCGCCAGCAGCCAAGTTCTCTATTGGGACAGAGACAATCAGCCCCAGCATTTT.

The chain uses TRBV19 and TRBJ2-4; D possibly corresponds to TRBD2 (7 bases). Trimming shortened V by 1 base and J by 2 bases, and 18 bases separated the two germline ends. The germline CDR1 and CDR2 sequences are LNHDA and SQIVND (reference sequence). The CDR3 sequence is 18 residues long. The chain's CDR3 is CASSIGGGRTLSKNIQYF. In nucleotides, the CDR3 is TGTGCCAGTAGTATAGGGGGGGGGCGGACCTTGTCCAAAAACATTCAGTACTTC. The full variable domain, its missing parts supplied by reference TRBV19 and TRBJ2-4, is DGGITQSPKYLFRKEGQNVTLSCEQNLNHDAMYWYRQDPGQGLRLIYYSQIVNDFQKGDIAEGYSVSREKKESFPLTVTSAQKNPTAFYLCASSIGGGRTLSKNIQYFGAGTRLSVL.